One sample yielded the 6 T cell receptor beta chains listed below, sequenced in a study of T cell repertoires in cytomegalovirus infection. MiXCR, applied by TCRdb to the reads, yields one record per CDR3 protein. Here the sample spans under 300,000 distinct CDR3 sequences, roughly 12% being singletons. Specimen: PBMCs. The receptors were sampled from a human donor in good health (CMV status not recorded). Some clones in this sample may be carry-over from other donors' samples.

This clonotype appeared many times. Here the CDR3 reads CASSLAGRAHEQYF. DNA of the CDR3: TGTGCCAGCAGCTTAGCGGGGAGGGCCCACGAGCAGTACTTC. The rearrangement joins TRBV7-2 to TRBJ2-7; 7 positions agree with TRBD2. The germline V gene has CDR1 SGHTA and CDR2 FQGNSA. This CDR3 has 14 amino acids. V trimming: 0 bases; J trimming: 5 bases; junction bases outside the gene matches: 4.

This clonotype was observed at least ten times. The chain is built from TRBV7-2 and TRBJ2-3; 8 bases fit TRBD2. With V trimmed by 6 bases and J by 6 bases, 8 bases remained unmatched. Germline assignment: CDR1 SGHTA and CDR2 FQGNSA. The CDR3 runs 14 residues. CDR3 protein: CASRPTLAGDTQYF. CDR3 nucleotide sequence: TGTGCCAGCAGACCCACCTTAGCGGGGGATACGCAGTATTTT.

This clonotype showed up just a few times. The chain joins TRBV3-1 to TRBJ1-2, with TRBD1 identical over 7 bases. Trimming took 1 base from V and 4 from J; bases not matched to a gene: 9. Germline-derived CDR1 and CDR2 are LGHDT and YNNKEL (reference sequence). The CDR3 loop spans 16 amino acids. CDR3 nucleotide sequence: TGTGCCAGCAGCCAAGGGGTGGACAGGACTTCCTATGGCTACACCTTC. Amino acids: CASSQGVDRTSYGYTF.

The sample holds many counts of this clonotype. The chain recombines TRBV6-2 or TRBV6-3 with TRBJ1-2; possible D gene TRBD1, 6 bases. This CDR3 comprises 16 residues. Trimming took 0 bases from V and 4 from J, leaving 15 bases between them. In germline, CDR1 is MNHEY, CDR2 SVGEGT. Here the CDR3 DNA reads TGTGCCAGCAGTTACTCGATGGGGGCCAGAAGCTATGGCTACACCTTC. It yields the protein CASSYSMGARSYGYTF.

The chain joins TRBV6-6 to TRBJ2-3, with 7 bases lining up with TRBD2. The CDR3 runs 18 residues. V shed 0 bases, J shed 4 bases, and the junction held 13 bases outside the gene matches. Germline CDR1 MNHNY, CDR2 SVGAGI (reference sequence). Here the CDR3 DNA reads TGTGCCAGCAGTTACTCGAGTTCTAGCGGAGGAGGAGCAGATACGCAGTATTTT. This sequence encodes CASSYSSSSGGGADTQYF.

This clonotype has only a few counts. CDR3 in DNA: TGTGCCAGCTCACCACTACAGGGTCTTGGCTACACCTTC. Translated: CASSPLQGLGYTF. This chain uses TRBV18 with TRBJ1-2; TRBD1 is a possible D gene (6 bases). Trimming took off 1 base at V and 7 bases at J, with 10 bases between the two ends. This CDR3 is 13 amino acids long. Germline V gene lookup returns CDR1 KGHSH and CDR2 LQKENI.